This T cell receptor (beta chain) derives from a study of CD8+CD57+ T cells in acquired aplastic anemia. About the study: Sorted CD4+ plus CD8+ cells gave DNA averaging 3.2 ug.

Broader study findings: Patients and controls were found to share around 30 CD8+ CDR3 sequences.

The CDR3 is 17 residues long. V was pared by 0 bases and J by 4 bases, with 20 bases between. CDR1 is DFQATT and CDR2 is SNEGSKA in the germline V gene (reference sequence). To note about this clonotype: Its antigen is unknown.

Profiling of TCR beta VDJ combinations and CDR3 sequences used genomic DNA as template. One entry per CDR3 protein results from TCRdb running MiXCR on the reads. The sample gives approximately 200,000 distinct CDR3 sequences, roughly 64% of which show up once; 46% is in the top ten. Sequenced: sorted CD4+, CD8+, or CD8+CD57+ T cells (not recorded which) from PBMCs. This sequence joins TRBV20-1 and TRBJ2-3, with D perhaps matching TRBD2 (6 bases). This receptor was taken from a human donor with severe aplastic anemia or a healthy control (not recorded which). The chain's CDR3 is CSARDPTALAGSDTQYF. The CDR3 DNA sequence: TGCAGTGCTAGAGATCCCACCGCCCTGGCGGGGTCAGATACGCAGTATTTT.